The next 27 T cell receptor beta chains were all read from a single sample in a study of blood T cell repertoires in COVID-19. The assay was immunoSEQ multiplex PCR, and TCRdb's table has in-frame clones only and misses some. The data hold around 47,000 clones, with 84% observed a single time. Sequenced: peripheral blood. The receptors stem from a human donor in a cohort sampled during active COVID-19.

Remarks on this clone: Other nucleotide sequences in the sample specify the same CDR3. This chain links TRBV24-1 with TRBJ2-2, with no clear D. The CDR3 runs 14 residues. Trimming took off 4 bases at V and 6 bases at J, with 11 bases between the two ends. Germline CDR1 reads KGHDR; CDR2 reads SFDVKD. The CDR3 DNA reads as TGTGCCACCAGTGACCCAGTGGTTCCCGGGGAGCTGTTTTTT. As protein: CATSDPVVPGELFF.

The chain links TRBV2 to TRBJ1-1; possible D gene TRBD1, 5 bases. This CDR3 contains 13 residues. Germline V lookup: CDR1 SNHLY, CDR2 FYNNEI. Trimming took 7 bases from V and 8 from J, leaving 17 bases between them. CDR3 region: CASTLRQFTEAFF. As DNA, the CDR3 is TGTGCCAGCACTCTAAGACAGTTTACCGAAGCTTTCTTT.

The chain recombines TRBV20-1 with TRBJ2-1; 8 bases fit TRBD2. Per germline, CDR1 DFQATT and CDR2 SNEGSKA (reference sequence). CDR3 length: 13 amino acids. The junction had 4 bases not matched to a gene; V was cut back by 3 bases and J by 6 bases. The CDR3: CSASSGGLNEQFF. For the CDR3, the DNA is TGCAGTGCTAGTTCGGGGGGGCTCAATGAGCAGTTCTTC.

The chain carries TRBV21-1 and TRBJ1-2; the table names TRBD1, a call not compared with the DNA. TRBV21-1 is classified as a pseudogene. The CDR3 loop spans 14 amino acids. The CDR3 DNA reads as TGTGCCAGCAGCAAGACAGGGGTGGACTATGGCTACACCTTC. Translation: CASSKTGVDYGYTF.

CDR3 protein: CASSLRGGVEAFF. The CDR3 DNA reads as TGTGCCAGCAGTCTACGCGGGGGAGTTGAAGCTTTCTTT. This sequence joins TRBV6-5 and TRBJ1-1, with D possibly being TRBD1 (5 bases). V lost 5 bases, J lost 7 bases, and 14 bases lay in between. Germline CDR1 and CDR2: MNHEY and SVGAGI. This CDR3 is built from 13 residues.

The CDR3 region is CASSLEQGGREQFF. Written as DNA, the CDR3 is TGTGCCAGCAGCTTAGAACAGGGTGGACGGGAGCAGTTCTTC. This chain links TRBV7-2 with TRBJ2-1; D is perhaps TRBD1 (6 bases). Germline V gene sequence: CDR1 SGHTA, CDR2 FQGNSA. The CDR3 length is 14 residues. The ends were cut back, 1 base at V and 10 bases at J, with 14 bases in the middle. The complete variable domain, with remaining parts taken from reference TRBV7-2 and TRBJ2-1, reads GAGVSQSPSNKVTEKGKDVELRCDPISGHTALYWYRQSLGQGLEFLIYFQGNSAPDKSGLPSDRFSAERTGGSVSTLTIQRTQQEDSAVYLCASSLEQGGREQFFGPGTRLTVL.

The table lists this clone with a count of one. The rearrangement links TRBV6-5 to TRBJ2-5, with D perhaps matching TRBD1 (5 bases). The CDR3 sequence is 14 residues long. Trimming shortened V by 0 bases and J by 4 bases, and 9 bases separated the two germline ends. CDR1 MNHEY and CDR2 SVGAGI come from the germline V gene. The CDR3 loop reads CASSYSGAPETQYF. The CDR3 nucleotides read TGTGCCAGCAGTTACTCAGGGGCCCCAGAGACCCAGTACTTC.

This chain uses TRBV4-2 with TRBJ1-2; D is ambiguous. The V gene's germline CDR1 is LGHNA and CDR2 YNFKEQ. Between the trimmed V and J ends, which lost 4 bases and 7 bases, there was a span of 13 bases. The CDR3 consists of 13 residues. The CDR3 DNA reads as TGTGCCAGCAGCCGCCACTCCGAGGGTGGCTACACCTTC. Amino acids: CASSRHSEGGYTF.

This sequence joins TRBV6-4 and TRBJ2-7; 8 bases align to TRBD2. The CDR3 has 19 residues. The J segment lost 0 bases and the V segment lost 2 bases, leaving 15 bases of the junction unmatched. Germline V lookup: CDR1 MRHNA, CDR2 SNTAGT. The CDR3 DNA is TGTGCCAGCAGTGACGCCCCCACCCGCCAGCGGGGGCCCTCCTACGAGCAGTACGTC. It is translated as CASSDAPTRQRGPSYEQYV.

The chain links TRBV14 to TRBJ2-1; perhaps TRBD1 as D (5 bases). Germline V gene lookup returns CDR1 SGHDN and CDR2 FVKESK. The V and J ends lost 0 bases and 6 bases respectively, with 12 bases between them. The CDR3 runs to 15 residues. CDR3 bases: TGTGCCAGCAGCCAAGAAGGCCGGACAATCAATGAGCAGTTCTTC. Translated, it gives CASSQEGRTINEQFF.

The chain links TRBV3-1 (or the pseudogene TRBV3-2) to TRBJ2-5; weak D call: TRBD2 (5 bases). The V gene's germline CDR1 is LGHDT and CDR2 YNNKEL (reference sequence). Trimming pared 3 bases from V and 2 bases from J, leaving 10 bases between. The CDR3 sequence is 14 residues long. CDR3 nucleotide sequence: TGTGCCAGCAGCCAGGCGGGCAGTCAAGAGACCCAGTACTTC. This encodes CASSQAGSQETQYF.

The genes are TRBV19 and TRBJ2-5; D unclear. CDR3 length: 14 residues. Trimming took off 3 bases at V and 1 base at J, with 9 bases between the two ends. The germline V gene encodes CDR1 LNHDA and CDR2 SQIVND (reference sequence). The CDR3 loop is CASSISPSQETQYF. The CDR3 bases are TGTGCCAGTAGTATTTCGCCCAGCCAAGAGACCCAGTACTTC.

This chain uses TRBV19 with TRBJ1-1; a weak D match, TRBD1 (6 bases). Per the germline V gene, CDR1 is LNHDA and CDR2 is SQIVND (reference sequence). The CDR3 consists of 13 residues. The V end lost 6 bases, the J end lost 0 bases, and 8 bases lay between the germline ends. The CDR3 loop reads CASRTGMNTEAFF. In DNA form, the CDR3 reads TGTGCCAGTAGAACAGGGATGAACACTGAAGCTTTCTTT. The full variable domain, rest sourced from reference TRBV19 and TRBJ1-1, is DGGITQSPKYLFRKEGQNVTLSCEQNLNHDAMYWYRQDPGQGLRLIYYSQIVNDFQKGDIAEGYSVSREKKESFPLTVTSAQKNPTAFYLCASRTGMNTEAFFGQGTRLTVV.

This clone has a handful of counts. The chain employs TRBV4-2 and TRBJ2-2; maybe TRBD1 (6 bases). This CDR3 spans 17 amino acids. The ends were cut back, 5 bases at V and 3 bases at J, with 19 bases in the middle. Germline CDR1 LGHNA, CDR2 YNFKEQ. For the CDR3, the DNA is TGTGCCAGCAGCGTCTTTTTAGGGGGAAGGGACACCGGGGAGCTGTTTTTT. The encoded protein is CASSVFLGGRDTGELFF.

The chain links TRBV5-1 to TRBJ2-1; D might be TRBD1 (6 bases). Germline V lookup: CDR1 SGHRS, CDR2 YFSETQ. The ends were cut back, 6 bases at V and 0 bases at J, with 16 bases in the middle. The CDR3 sequence is 16 residues long. The CDR3: CASKGVGPSSYNEQFF. The CDR3 nucleotides read TGCGCCAGCAAGGGGGTAGGACCGAGCTCCTACAATGAGCAGTTCTTC.

This clone showed up just once. The genes are TRBV3-1 (or the pseudogene TRBV3-2) and TRBJ1-3, with 7 bases that match TRBD1. The germline gives CDR1 LGHDT, CDR2 YNNKEL (reference sequence). The CDR3 is 15 residues long. The V and J ends lost 3 bases and 4 bases, in that order; junction bases with no gene match: 6. For the CDR3, the DNA is TGTGCCAGCAGCCATCCGACAGGGTTCGGAAACACCATATATTTT. Its protein product is CASSHPTGFGNTIYF.

The chain couples TRBV5-1 to TRBJ2-4; D is unresolved. V lost 0 bases to trimming and J lost 0 bases, with 10 bases between them. The CDR3 spans 16 residues. Germline loops: CDR1 SGHRS, CDR2 YFSETQ. CDR3 sequence (DNA): TGCGCCAGCAGCTTGGGCGGCAGATCAGCCAAAAACATTCAGTACTTC. Its translation: CASSLGGRSAKNIQYF.

This clone was observed once. The rearrangement joins TRBV29-1 to TRBJ1-2; 8 bases fit TRBD1. The CDR3 is made up of 14 amino acids. V was clipped by 6 bases and J by 4 bases; unmatched bases: 10. Germline V gene data show CDR1 as SQVTM and CDR2 as ANQGSEA. CDR3 sequence reads: CSVPDPDRGYGYTF. CDR3 bases: TGCAGCGTCCCTGACCCAGACAGGGGCTATGGCTACACCTTC.

CDR3 in DNA: TGTGCCAGCAGTTCCCAGGAGGCGTGGGAAGCTTTCTTT. Amino acid sequence: CASSSQEAWEAFF. V is TRBV6-5 and J is TRBJ1-1; D remains unclear. Trimming stripped 4 bases from V and 8 bases from J, with 14 bases between. CDR1 is MNHEY and CDR2 is SVGAGI in the germline V gene. The CDR3 has 13 residues.

The chain employs TRBV28 and TRBJ2-7; D is unresolved. Germline assignment: CDR1 MDHEN and CDR2 SYDVKM. V was cut by 5 bases and J by 1 base, with 9 bases left in between. This CDR3 has 13 amino acids. The CDR3 protein is CASSRQRSYEQYV. Written as DNA, the CDR3 is TGTGCCAGCAGTCGGCAGAGGTCCTACGAGCAGTACGTC.

The chain is built from TRBV6-5 and TRBJ1-1; D gene unclear. V was trimmed by 0 bases and J by 1 base, leaving 6 bases between them. The CDR3 has 14 amino acids. Germline assignment: CDR1 MNHEY and CDR2 SVGAGI. The CDR3 reads CASSYSKQNTEAFF. CDR3 bases: TGTGCCAGCAGTTACTCGAAACAGAACACTGAAGCTTTCTTT.

This rearrangement joins TRBV28 to TRBJ1-2; tentative D call: TRBD1 (6 bases). V lost 4 bases and J 4 bases, leaving 13 bases between the germline ends. Germline lookup yields CDR1 MDHEN and CDR2 SYDVKM. The CDR3 length is 14 residues. The CDR3 nucleotides are TGTGCCAGCAGTTACCACAGGGTTAGCTATGGCTACACCTTC. It encodes CASSYHRVSYGYTF.

This sequence joins TRBV13 and TRBJ1-2; D is perhaps TRBD1 (5 bases). Germline assignment: CDR1 PRHDT and CDR2 FYEKMQ (reference sequence). The V end lost 7 bases, the J end lost 4 bases, and 19 bases lay between the germline ends. The CDR3 spans 15 residues. The CDR3 region has the DNA TGTGCCAGCACTCCCCCCGGGGGGACCTTCTATGGCTACACCTTC. Residues: CASTPPGGTFYGYTF.

The V gene is TRBV6-5, the J gene TRBJ1-5, with 7 nucleotides matching TRBD1. CDR3 size: 14 residues. The V and J ends lost 5 bases and 3 bases, in that order; junction bases with no gene match: 4. In germline, CDR1 is MNHEY, CDR2 SVGAGI. For the CDR3, the DNA is TGTGCCAGCAGTCCGGGACAGATCAATCAGCCCCAGCATTTT. This codes for CASSPGQINQPQHF.

The V and J genes are TRBV5-4 and TRBJ2-1; the match to TRBD2 covers 7 bases. Germline CDR1 and CDR2: SGHNT and YYREEE (reference sequence). This CDR3 has 15 residues. Trimming removed 4 bases from V and 4 bases from J; junction bases left unmatched: 8. CDR3 nucleotide sequence: TGTGCCAGCAGCGACTCTGGGCGGGGGTACAATGAGCAGTTCTTC. Translated, it gives CASSDSGRGYNEQFF.

This clone was detected once. This chain links TRBV6-1 with TRBJ2-7, with 7 bases aligning to TRBD1. The germline V gene encodes CDR1 MNHNS and CDR2 SASEGT. V was pared by 1 base and J by 3 bases, with 6 bases of the junction left unmatched. The CDR3 has 15 residues. The CDR3 sequence is CASSEGGNRGYEQYV. DNA of the CDR3: TGTGCCAGCAGTGAAGGAGGGAACAGGGGCTACGAGCAGTACGTC.

The CDR3 nucleotides are TGCGCCAGCAGCCCCAGGACAGTAGAGAACACTGAAGCTTTCTTT. Its translation: CASSPRTVENTEAFF. The chain carries TRBV5-1 and TRBJ1-1; weak D call: TRBD1 (6 bases). The V gene's germline CDR1 is SGHRS and CDR2 YFSETQ. The CDR3 totals 15 residues. The V end lost 4 bases, the J end lost 1 base, and 14 bases lay between the germline ends.